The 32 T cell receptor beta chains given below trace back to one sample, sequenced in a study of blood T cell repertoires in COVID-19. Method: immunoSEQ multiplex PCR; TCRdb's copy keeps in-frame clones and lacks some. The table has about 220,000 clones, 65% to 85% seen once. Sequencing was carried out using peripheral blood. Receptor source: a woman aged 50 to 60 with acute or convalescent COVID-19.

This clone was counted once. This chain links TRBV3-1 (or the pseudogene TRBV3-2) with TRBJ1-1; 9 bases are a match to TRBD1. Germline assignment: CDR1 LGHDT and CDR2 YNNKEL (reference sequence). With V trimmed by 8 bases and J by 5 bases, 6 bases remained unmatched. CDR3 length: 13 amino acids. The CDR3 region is CASGTGGETEAFF. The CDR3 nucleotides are TGTGCCAGCGGAACAGGGGGCGAGACTGAAGCTTTCTTT.

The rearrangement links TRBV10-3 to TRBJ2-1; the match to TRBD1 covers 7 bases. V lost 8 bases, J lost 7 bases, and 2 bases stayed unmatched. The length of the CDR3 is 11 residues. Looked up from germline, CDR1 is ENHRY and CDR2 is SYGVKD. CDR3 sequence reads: CAIAGGNEQFF. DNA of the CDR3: TGTGCCATCGCAGGGGGAAATGAGCAGTTCTTC.

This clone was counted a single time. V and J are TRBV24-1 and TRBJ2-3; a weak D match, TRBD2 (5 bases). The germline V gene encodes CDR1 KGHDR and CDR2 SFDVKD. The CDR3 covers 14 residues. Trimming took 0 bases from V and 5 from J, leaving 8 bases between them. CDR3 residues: CATSDLSEGDTQYF. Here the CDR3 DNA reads TGTGCCACCAGTGATTTGAGTGAGGGAGATACGCAGTATTTT.

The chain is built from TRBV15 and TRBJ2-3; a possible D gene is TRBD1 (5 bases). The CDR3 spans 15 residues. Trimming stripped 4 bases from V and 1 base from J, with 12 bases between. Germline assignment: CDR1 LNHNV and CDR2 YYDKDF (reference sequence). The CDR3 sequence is CATSNSQGGTDTQYF. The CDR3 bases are TGTGCCACCAGCAATAGTCAGGGCGGCACAGATACGCAGTATTTT.

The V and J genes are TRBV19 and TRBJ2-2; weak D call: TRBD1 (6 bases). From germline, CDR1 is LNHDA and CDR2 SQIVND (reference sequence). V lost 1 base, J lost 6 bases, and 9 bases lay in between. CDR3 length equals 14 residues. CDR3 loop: CASSIGYRAGELFF. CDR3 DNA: TGTGCCAGTAGTATAGGATACAGGGCCGGGGAGCTGTTTTTT.

DNA for the CDR3: TGTGCCAGCAGGGCAGGTTCGCCTGAAGCTTTCTTT. It yields the protein CASRAGSPEAFF. The chain employs TRBV25-1 and TRBJ1-1; D remains unclear. The CDR3 length is 12 residues. V lost 6 bases and J lost 6, with 11 bases in between. The germline CDR1 and CDR2 sequences are MGHDK and SYGVNS.

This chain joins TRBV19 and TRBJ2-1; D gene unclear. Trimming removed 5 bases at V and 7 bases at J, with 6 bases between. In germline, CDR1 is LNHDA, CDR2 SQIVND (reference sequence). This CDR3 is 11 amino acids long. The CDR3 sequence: CASSVFNEQFF. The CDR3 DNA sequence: TGTGCCAGTAGTGTATTTAATGAGCAGTTCTTC.

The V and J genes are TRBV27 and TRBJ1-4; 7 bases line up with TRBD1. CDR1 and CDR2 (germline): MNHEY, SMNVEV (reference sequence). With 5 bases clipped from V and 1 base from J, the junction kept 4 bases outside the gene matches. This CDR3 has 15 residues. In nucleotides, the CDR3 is TGTGCCAGCAGTGGCCACAGGGGAACTAATGAAAAACTGTTTTTT. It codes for CASSGHRGTNEKLFF.

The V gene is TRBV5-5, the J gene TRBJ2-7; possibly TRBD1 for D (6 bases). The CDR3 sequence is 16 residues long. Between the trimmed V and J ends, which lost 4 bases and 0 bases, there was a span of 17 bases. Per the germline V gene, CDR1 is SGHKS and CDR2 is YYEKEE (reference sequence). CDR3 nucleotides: TGTGCCAGCAGCCAACAGGGTCACCTTTCCTCCTACGAGCAGTACTTC. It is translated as CASSQQGHLSSYEQYF.

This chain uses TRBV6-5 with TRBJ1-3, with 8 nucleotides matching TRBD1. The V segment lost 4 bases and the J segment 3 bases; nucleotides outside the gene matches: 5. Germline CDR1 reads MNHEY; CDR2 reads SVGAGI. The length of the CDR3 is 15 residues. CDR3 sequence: CASSFRTGYGNTIYF. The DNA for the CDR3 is TGTGCCAGCAGTTTCCGGACAGGGTATGGAAACACCATATATTTT.

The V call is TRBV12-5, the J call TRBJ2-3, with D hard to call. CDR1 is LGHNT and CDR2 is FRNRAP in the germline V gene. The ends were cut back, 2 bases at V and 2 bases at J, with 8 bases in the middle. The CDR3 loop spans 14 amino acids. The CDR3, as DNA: TGTGCTAGTGGTTTGAGCTCGAACACAGATACGCAGTATTTT. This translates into CASGLSSNTDTQYF.

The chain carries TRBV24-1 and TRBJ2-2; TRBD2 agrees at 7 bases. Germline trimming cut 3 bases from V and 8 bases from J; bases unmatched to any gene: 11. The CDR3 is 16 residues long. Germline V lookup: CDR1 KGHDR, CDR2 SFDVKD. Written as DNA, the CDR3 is TGTGCCACCAGTGATCCCAGCGGGAACTCTGCGGGGGAGCTGTTTTTT. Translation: CATSDPSGNSAGELFF.

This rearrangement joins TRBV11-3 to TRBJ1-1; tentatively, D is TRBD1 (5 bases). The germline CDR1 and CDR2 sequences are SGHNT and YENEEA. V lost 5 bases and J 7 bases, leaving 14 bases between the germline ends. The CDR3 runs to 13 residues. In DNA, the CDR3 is TGTGCCAGCAGCCCAGGAGGGGCCGTTGAAGCTTTCTTT. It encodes CASSPGGAVEAFF.

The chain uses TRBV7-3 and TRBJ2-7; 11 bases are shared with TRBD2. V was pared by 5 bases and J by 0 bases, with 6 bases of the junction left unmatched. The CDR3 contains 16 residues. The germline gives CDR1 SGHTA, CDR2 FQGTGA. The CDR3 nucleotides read TGTGCCAGCAGCCCTCCGGGACTAGCGGTCTCCTACGAGCAGTACTTC. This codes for CASSPPGLAVSYEQYF. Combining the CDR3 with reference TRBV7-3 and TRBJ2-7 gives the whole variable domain GAGVSQTPSNKVTEKGKYVELRCDPISGHTALYWYRQSLGQGPEFLIYFQGTGAADDSGLPNDRFFAVRPEGSVSTLKIQRTERGDSAVYLCASSPPGLAVSYEQYFGPGTRLTVT.

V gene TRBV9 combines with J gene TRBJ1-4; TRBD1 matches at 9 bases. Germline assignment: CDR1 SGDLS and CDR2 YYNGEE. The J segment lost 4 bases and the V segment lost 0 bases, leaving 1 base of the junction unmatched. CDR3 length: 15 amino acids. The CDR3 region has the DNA TGTGCCAGCAGCGTAGGGGACAGGGTTAATGAAAAACTGTTTTTT. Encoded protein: CASSVGDRVNEKLFF.

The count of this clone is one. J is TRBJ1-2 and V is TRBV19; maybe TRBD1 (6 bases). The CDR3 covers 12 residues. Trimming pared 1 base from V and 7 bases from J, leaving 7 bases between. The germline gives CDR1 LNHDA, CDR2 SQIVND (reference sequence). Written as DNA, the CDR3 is TGTGCCAGTAGTATAGGAGGGGGTGGCTACACCTTC. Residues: CASSIGGGGYTF.

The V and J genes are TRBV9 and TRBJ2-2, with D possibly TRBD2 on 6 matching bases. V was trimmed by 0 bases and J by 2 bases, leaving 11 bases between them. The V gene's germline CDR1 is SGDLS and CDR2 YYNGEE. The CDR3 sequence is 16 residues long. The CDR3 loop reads CASSVEEGSNTGELFF. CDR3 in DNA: TGTGCCAGCAGCGTAGAGGAGGGTAGTAACACCGGGGAGCTGTTTTTT.

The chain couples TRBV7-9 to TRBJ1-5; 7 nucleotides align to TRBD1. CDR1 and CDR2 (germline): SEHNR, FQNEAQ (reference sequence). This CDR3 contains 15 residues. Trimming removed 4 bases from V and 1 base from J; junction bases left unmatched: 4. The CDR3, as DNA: TGTGCCAGCAGCTGGGCAGGGGGAAGCAATCAGCCCCAGCATTTT. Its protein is CASSWAGGSNQPQHF.

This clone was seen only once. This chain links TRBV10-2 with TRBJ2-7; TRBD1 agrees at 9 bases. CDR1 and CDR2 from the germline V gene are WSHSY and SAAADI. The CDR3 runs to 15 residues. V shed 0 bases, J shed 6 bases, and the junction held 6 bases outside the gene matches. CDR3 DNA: TGCGCCAGCAGTGAGTCTCGACAGGGGGTAACCGAGCAGTACTTC. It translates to CASSESRQGVTEQYF.

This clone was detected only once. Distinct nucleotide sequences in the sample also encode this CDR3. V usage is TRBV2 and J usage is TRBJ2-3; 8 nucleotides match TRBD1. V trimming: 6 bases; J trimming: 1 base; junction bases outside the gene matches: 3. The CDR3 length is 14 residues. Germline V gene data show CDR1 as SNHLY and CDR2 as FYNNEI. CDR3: CASRGTGGTDTQYF. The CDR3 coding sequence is TGTGCCAGCAGAGGGACAGGAGGCACAGATACGCAGTATTTT.

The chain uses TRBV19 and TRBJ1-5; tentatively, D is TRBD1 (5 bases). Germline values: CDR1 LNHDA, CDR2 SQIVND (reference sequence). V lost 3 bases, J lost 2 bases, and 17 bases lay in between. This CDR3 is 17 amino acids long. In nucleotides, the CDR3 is TGTGCCAGTAGTATCCTAAGGGGCGGAGGGGGCAATCAGCCCCAGCATTTT. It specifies CASSILRGGGGNQPQHF.

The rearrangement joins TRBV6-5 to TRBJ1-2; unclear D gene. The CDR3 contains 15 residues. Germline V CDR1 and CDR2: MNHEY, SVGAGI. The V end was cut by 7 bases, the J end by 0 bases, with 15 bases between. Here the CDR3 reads CASTLRGYSNYGYTF. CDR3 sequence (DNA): TGTGCCAGCACCCTCCGAGGGTACTCTAACTATGGCTACACCTTC.

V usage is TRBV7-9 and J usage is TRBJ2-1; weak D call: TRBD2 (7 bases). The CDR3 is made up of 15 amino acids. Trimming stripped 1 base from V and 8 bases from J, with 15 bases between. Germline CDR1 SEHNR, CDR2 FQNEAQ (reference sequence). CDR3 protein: CASSLEGQRGDEQFF. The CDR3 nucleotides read TGTGCCAGCAGCTTAGAGGGACAACGGGGGGATGAGCAGTTCTTC.

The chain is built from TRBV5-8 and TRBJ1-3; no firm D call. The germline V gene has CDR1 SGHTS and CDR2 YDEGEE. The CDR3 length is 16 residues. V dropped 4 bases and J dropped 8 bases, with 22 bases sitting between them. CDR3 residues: CASSLQTAWPADTIYF. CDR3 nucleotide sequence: TGTGCCAGCAGCCTCCAAACTGCTTGGCCGGCGGACACCATATATTTT. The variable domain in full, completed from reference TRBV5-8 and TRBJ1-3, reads EAGVTQSPTHLIKTRGQQATLRCSPISGHTSVYWYQQALGLGLQFLLWYDEGEERNRGNFPPRFSGRQFPNYSSELNVNALELEDSALYLCASSLQTAWPADTIYFGEGSWLTVV.

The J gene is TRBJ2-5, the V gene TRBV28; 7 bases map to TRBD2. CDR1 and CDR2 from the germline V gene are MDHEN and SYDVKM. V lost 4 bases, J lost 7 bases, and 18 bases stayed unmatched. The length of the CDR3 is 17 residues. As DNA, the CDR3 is TGTGCCAGCAGTTCCGGTCGGACTAGTAACTTGAGAGGGACCCAGTACTTC. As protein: CASSSGRTSNLRGTQYF.

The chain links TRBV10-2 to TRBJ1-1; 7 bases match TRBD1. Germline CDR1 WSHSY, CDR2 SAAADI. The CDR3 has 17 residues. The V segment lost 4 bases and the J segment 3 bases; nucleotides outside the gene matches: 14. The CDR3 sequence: CASSGRQGSRIDTEAFF. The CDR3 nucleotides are TGCGCCAGCAGTGGACGACAGGGCAGTAGAATCGACACTGAAGCTTTCTTT.

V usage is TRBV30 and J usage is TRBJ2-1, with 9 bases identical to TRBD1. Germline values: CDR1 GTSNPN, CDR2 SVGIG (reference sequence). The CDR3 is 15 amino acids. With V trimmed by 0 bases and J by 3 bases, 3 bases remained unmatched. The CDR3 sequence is CAWSVGDRVYNEQFF. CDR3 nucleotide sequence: TGTGCCTGGAGTGTCGGGGACAGGGTCTACAATGAGCAGTTCTTC.

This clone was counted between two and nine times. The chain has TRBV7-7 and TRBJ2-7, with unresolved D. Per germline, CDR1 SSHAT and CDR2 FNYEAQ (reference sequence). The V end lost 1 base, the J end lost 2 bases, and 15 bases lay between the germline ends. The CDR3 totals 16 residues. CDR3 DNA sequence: TGTGCCAGCAGCTTAGAAACCCCCGACTCCGCCTACGAGCAGTACTTC. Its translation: CASSLETPDSAYEQYF. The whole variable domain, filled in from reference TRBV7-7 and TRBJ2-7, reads GAGVSQSPRYKVTKRGQDVTLRCDPISSHATLYWYQQALGQGPEFLTYFNYEAQPDKSGLPSDRFSAERPEGSISTLTIQRTEQRDSAMYRCASSLETPDSAYEQYFGPGTRLTVT.

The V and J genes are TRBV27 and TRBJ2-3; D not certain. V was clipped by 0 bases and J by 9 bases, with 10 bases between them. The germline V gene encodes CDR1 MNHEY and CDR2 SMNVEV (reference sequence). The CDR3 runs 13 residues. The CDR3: CASSLSERATQYF. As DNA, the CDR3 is TGTGCCAGCAGTTTATCGGAGCGAGCCACGCAGTATTTT.

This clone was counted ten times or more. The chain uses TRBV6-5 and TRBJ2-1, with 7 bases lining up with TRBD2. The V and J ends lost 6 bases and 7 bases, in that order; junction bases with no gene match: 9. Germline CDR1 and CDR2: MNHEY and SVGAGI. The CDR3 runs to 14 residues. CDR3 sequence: CASSRDYPTNEQFF. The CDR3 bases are TGTGCCAGCAGCCGGGACTATCCAACTAATGAGCAGTTCTTC.

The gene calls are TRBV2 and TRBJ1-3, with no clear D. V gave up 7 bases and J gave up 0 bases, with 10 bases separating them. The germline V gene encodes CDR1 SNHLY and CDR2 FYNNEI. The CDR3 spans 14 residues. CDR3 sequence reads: CASTRSLSGNTIYF. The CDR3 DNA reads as TGTGCCAGCACGAGGAGCCTCTCTGGAAACACCATATATTTT.

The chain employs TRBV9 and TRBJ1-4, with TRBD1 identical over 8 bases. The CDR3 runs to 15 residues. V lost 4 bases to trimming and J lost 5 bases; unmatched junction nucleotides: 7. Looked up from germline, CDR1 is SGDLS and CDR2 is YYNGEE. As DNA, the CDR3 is TGTGCCAGCAGCCTCTCAGGGGGCCAAAATGAAAAACTGTTTTTT. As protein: CASSLSGGQNEKLFF.